This TCR beta chain appears in the sequencing data of a study of blood T cells in healthy people across ages. PCR was performed a second time for about 7 to 11 cycles using a sample-barcoded 5' primer and a J-beta primer mix. TCRdb redid the calling of the 5' RACE reads with MiXCR, one entry per CDR3 protein. This table has about 650,000 distinct CDR3 sequences, 45% to 60% appearing once. This clonotype was recorded many times. Extraction of total RNA produced a minimum of 5 micrograms from each sample. The CDR3 has 14 residues. The V end lost 5 bases, the J end lost 5 bases, and 13 bases lay between the germline ends. Per germline, CDR1 KGHSH and CDR2 LQKENI.

The V gene is TRBV18, the J gene TRBJ2-1; either TRBD1 or TRBD2 may fit D (5 bases each). The material sequenced was blood. The TCR sequence derives from a woman over 75 in good health. The CDR3 region is CASSWTGRNNEQFF. For the CDR3, the DNA is TGTGCCAGCTCATGGACGGGGCGGAACAATGAGCAGTTCTTC.